The 24 T cell receptor beta chains below come from one sample, sequenced in a study of post-analysis software for immune sequencing data. Incorporated into the TCR beta cDNA libraries were unique molecular identifiers, which served to reduce PCR and sequencing biases. In TCRdb, the PCR reads were re-called with MiXCR into one record per CDR3 protein. The data show around 250,000 distinct CDR3 sequences, with about 38% seen just once and around 4.7% held by the top ten. General study findings and limits: TRBV5-6, TRBV5-1 and TRBV20-1 were among roughly 5 TRBV segments more frequent in patients than controls.

These receptors have no identified antigens. Sequenced material: blood. The receptors stem from a girl between 5 and 17 years old with multiple sclerosis.

In this sample, this clonotype turned up many times. The chain recombines TRBV12-3 or TRBV12-4 with TRBJ2-1; D gene uncertain. This CDR3 has 13 amino acids. With 3 bases removed from V and 11 bases from J, the gap between germline ends came to 14 bases. The CDR3, as DNA: TGTGCCAGCAGTTTTGAGGCAGTTCCTCAGCAGTTCTTC. It encodes CASSFEAVPQQFF.

The chain employs TRBV20-1 and TRBJ2-3, with D possibly matching TRBD1 (6 bases). Trimming stripped 5 bases from V and 3 bases from J, with 18 bases between. Germline-derived CDR1 and CDR2 are DFQATT and SNEGSKA (reference sequence). The CDR3 loop spans 15 amino acids. The CDR3 loop reads CSAPNRAQLTDTQYF. The CDR3 DNA reads as TGCAGTGCTCCTAACAGGGCCCAGCTTACAGATACGCAGTATTTT.

The rearrangement uses TRBV28 and TRBJ2-5, with D perhaps matching TRBD2 (6 bases). CDR1 is MDHEN and CDR2 is SYDVKM in the germline V gene. This CDR3 is built from 14 residues. V lost 6 bases and J 5 bases, leaving 16 bases between the germline ends. CDR3 sequence (DNA): TGTGCCAGCAGAACCGGGACTGGGCGTGAGACCCAGTACTTC. This encodes CASRTGTGRETQYF.

Points on this clonotype: It may be a read error: a sequence one base away is much more abundant. The rearrangement joins TRBV7-9 to TRBJ1-1; no firm D call. V lost 11 bases and J lost 3, with 16 bases in between. The germline gives CDR1 SEHNR, CDR2 FQNEAQ (reference sequence). This CDR3 is 13 amino acids long. The CDR3: CAGPSERDTEAFF. The DNA for the CDR3 is TGTGCCGGTCCTAGTGAAAGGGACACTGAAGCTTTCTTT.

This rearrangement joins TRBV4-2 to TRBJ1-2, with D tentatively TRBD1 (5 bases). Per the germline V gene, CDR1 is LGHNA and CDR2 is YNFKEQ. The CDR3 totals 15 residues. Trimming left V 3 bases short and J 4 bases short, with 15 bases between. The CDR3 bases are TGTGCCAGCAGCCAGGACGATCAGGGTTTCTATGGCTACACCTTC. It codes for CASSQDDQGFYGYTF.

This clonotype has just a few counts. The CDR3 reads CASSLAGVYEQYF. As DNA, the CDR3 is TGTGCCAGCAGCTTAGCGGGAGTTTACGAGCAGTACTTC. V gene TRBV7-2 combines with J gene TRBJ2-7, with a possible D match to TRBD2 (5 bases). CDR3 length: 13 amino acids. Germline loops: CDR1 SGHTA, CDR2 FQGNSA. Trimming removed 0 bases from V and 4 bases from J, with 7 bases in between.

The V call is TRBV6-1, the J call TRBJ1-2, with TRBD1 matching 7 bases. Germline V gene lookup returns CDR1 MNHNS and CDR2 SASEGT. V lost 4 bases to trimming and J lost 8 bases; unmatched junction nucleotides: 4. This CDR3 region has 12 residues. This chain's CDR3 is CASSGGQTGYTF. CDR3 sequence (DNA): TGTGCCAGCAGTGGGGGACAGACAGGCTACACCTTC.

The V gene is TRBV29-1, the J gene TRBJ2-2, with a tentative D call TRBD1 (6 bases). V was trimmed by 7 bases and J by 4 bases, leaving 13 bases between them. The germline gives CDR1 SQVTM, CDR2 ANQGSEA. There are 13 residues in the CDR3. The CDR3 DNA is TGCAGCGCCCCCGACAGGCCCACCGGGGAGCTGTTTTTT. Its protein product is CSAPDRPTGELFF.

As regards this clonotype: A much more abundant neighbour one base away suggests this may be a read error. The chain is built from TRBV12-3 or TRBV12-4 and TRBJ2-6, with D unresolved. The CDR3 consists of 13 residues. The CDR3 DNA reads as TGTGTCAGCAAGAGTGCCGGGGCCAACGTCCTGACTTTC. Its protein is CVSKSAGANVLTF.

As regards this clonotype: At one of its ends the junction is not consistent with the germline gene, which may arise from a read error. This chain uses TRBV6-5 with TRBJ2-6; 9 bases match TRBD1. Germline loops: CDR1 MNHEY, CDR2 SVGAGI. The CDR3 is made up of 18 amino acids. The CDR3 here is CASSYSDRGFSGANVRTF. Here the CDR3 DNA reads TGTGCCAGCAGTTACTCAGACAGGGGGTTCTCTGGGGCCAACGTCCGGACTTTC.

This clonotype was counted between two and nine times. V and J are TRBV20-1 and TRBJ1-1; the match to TRBD1 covers 8 bases. The junction had 9 bases not matched to a gene; V was cut back by 3 bases and J by 6 bases. This CDR3 contains 14 residues. Germline V gene lookup returns CDR1 DFQATT and CDR2 SNEGSKA (reference sequence). CDR3 region: CSARQGASNAEAFF. The CDR3 nucleotides are TGCAGTGCTAGGCAGGGGGCGAGTAACGCTGAAGCTTTCTTT.

This clonotype was counted at least ten times. V is TRBV12-5 and J is TRBJ1-1; D not resolved. V lost 9 bases and J 5 bases, leaving 19 bases between the germline ends. This CDR3 is 14 amino acids long. Looked up from germline, CDR1 is LGHNT and CDR2 is FRNRAP. For the CDR3, the DNA is TGTGCTAGCAGGACCGGGTCCCTGGAAACTGAAGCTTTCTTT. Translated: CASRTGSLETEAFF.

This clonotype was recorded at least ten times. The rearrangement links TRBV5-4 to TRBJ1-2, with D unclear. V lost 0 bases, J lost 10 bases, and 22 bases lay in between. CDR3 length: 16 amino acids. Germline assignment: CDR1 SGHNT and CDR2 YYREEE (reference sequence). The CDR3 sequence is CASSLGRPVFRYDYTF. The CDR3, as DNA: TGTGCCAGCAGCTTGGGGCGGCCGGTGTTTCGATACGACTACACCTTC.

The chain couples TRBV4-3 to TRBJ2-1, with 7 bases lining up with TRBD2. Germline loops: CDR1 LGHNA, CDR2 YSLEER. The CDR3 is 15 amino acids. V lost 4 bases and J lost 7; bases outside the gene matches: 10. Here the CDR3 DNA reads TGCGCCAGCAGCCTTCTAGCGCGGGGGAATAATGAGCAGTTCTTC. It encodes CASSLLARGNNEQFF.

The genes are TRBV20-1 and TRBJ1-5, with D tentatively TRBD1 (5 bases). Trimming stripped 3 bases from V and 4 bases from J, with 13 bases between. This CDR3 contains 14 residues. The germline V gene encodes CDR1 DFQATT and CDR2 SNEGSKA (reference sequence). The CDR3 DNA is TGCAGTGCTAGTGACAGAGGTGATAATCAGCCCCAGCATTTT. The encoded protein is CSASDRGDNQPQHF.

In the case of this clonotype: This clone may be a read error of a much larger clone one base away. The rearrangement uses TRBV7-8 and TRBJ1-2; 7 bases line up with TRBD1. Germline V lookup: CDR1 SGHVS, CDR2 FQNEAQ. This CDR3 region has 16 residues. CDR3: CTSSSPGQDANYGYTF. CDR3 nucleotide sequence: TGTACCAGCAGCTCCCCCGGACAGGATGCTAACTATGGCTACACCTTC.

This clonotype showed up just a few times. This clone may be a read error of a much larger clone one base away. The chain carries TRBV13 and TRBJ2-5, with D perhaps matching TRBD1 (6 bases). Germline loops: CDR1 PRHDT, CDR2 FYEKMQ (reference sequence). V was shortened by 6 bases and J by 11 bases, with 19 bases between the two germline ends. The CDR3 contains 13 residues. The CDR3 nucleotides are TGTGCCAGCAGGAAGATAGGGGACAATGAGCAGTACTTC. Amino acids: CASRKIGDNEQYF.

About this clonotype itself: A read error may explain this, as a much larger clone is one base away. The chain employs TRBV20-1 and TRBJ2-1, with 10 bases fitting TRBD2. The length of the CDR3 is 15 residues. Germline lookup yields CDR1 DFQATT and CDR2 SNEGSKA (reference sequence). Trimming at V came to 3 bases and at J to 5 bases, leaving 7 bases not matched to a gene. CDR3 protein: CSASESSGRDNEQFF. CDR3 sequence (DNA): TGCAGTGCTAGCGAGTCTAGCGGGAGAGACAATGAGCAGTTCTTC.

The CDR3 loop is CASSLGLGAGTQYF. The CDR3 DNA reads as TGCGCCAGCAGCCTAGGACTAGGCGCAGGTACGCAGTATTTT. V gene TRBV5-1 combines with J gene TRBJ2-3; 7 nucleotides match TRBD2. Trimming at V came to 4 bases and at J to 8 bases, leaving 10 bases not matched to a gene. The CDR3 extends over 14 amino acids. Germline values: CDR1 SGHRS, CDR2 YFSETQ.

This clonotype was counted ten times or more. The chain carries TRBV12-3 or TRBV12-4 and TRBJ2-3; D gene ambiguous. Trimming took 3 bases from V and 6 from J, leaving 13 bases between them. There are 14 residues in the CDR3. The CDR3 sequence: CASSFNPIADTQYF. The CDR3 DNA sequence: TGTGCCAGCAGTTTTAATCCGATTGCGGATACGCAGTATTTT.

This clonotype was counted ten times or more. The chain carries TRBV20-1 and TRBJ1-6; D not resolved. This CDR3 region has 13 residues. The V end was cut by 6 bases, the J end by 6 bases, with 12 bases between. Germline V gene sequence: CDR1 DFQATT, CDR2 SNEGSKA (reference sequence). CDR3 sequence: CSAIPGFNSPLHF. CDR3 bases: TGCAGTGCCATCCCGGGGTTTAATTCACCCCTCCACTTT.

In its sample, this clonotype was seen a few times. CDR3 sequence reads: CASSQGGSNWGRAEAFF. In DNA form, the CDR3 reads TGTGCCAGCAGCCAAGGGGGTTCTAATTGGGGCAGAGCTGAAGCTTTCTTT. This chain uses TRBV14 with TRBJ1-1; perhaps TRBD1 as D (5 bases). Trimming took off 1 base at V and 6 bases at J, with 21 bases between the two ends. CDR3 length equals 17 residues. Per germline, CDR1 SGHDN and CDR2 FVKESK.

V usage is TRBV6-5 and J usage is TRBJ2-5; TRBD1 is a possible D gene (6 bases). Near its end, the DNA agrees better with TRBJ2-7, so the J call may be wrong. CDR1 and CDR2 from the germline V gene are MNHEY and SVGAGI. This CDR3 comprises 16 residues. DNA of the CDR3: TGTGCCAGCAGTCTTACTACAGGGCCGAATCCTTACGAGCAGTACTTC. Encoded protein: CASSLTTGPNPYEQYF.

Ten or more counts support this clonotype. V gene TRBV9 combines with J gene TRBJ2-5, with D possibly being TRBD2 (5 bases). The germline gives CDR1 SGDLS, CDR2 YYNGEE. The V and J ends lost 2 bases and 1 base respectively, with 12 bases between them. CDR3 size: 15 residues. This CDR3 is CASSVGLIPQETQYF. In nucleotides, the CDR3 is TGTGCCAGCAGCGTTGGACTGATACCCCAAGAGACCCAGTACTTC.